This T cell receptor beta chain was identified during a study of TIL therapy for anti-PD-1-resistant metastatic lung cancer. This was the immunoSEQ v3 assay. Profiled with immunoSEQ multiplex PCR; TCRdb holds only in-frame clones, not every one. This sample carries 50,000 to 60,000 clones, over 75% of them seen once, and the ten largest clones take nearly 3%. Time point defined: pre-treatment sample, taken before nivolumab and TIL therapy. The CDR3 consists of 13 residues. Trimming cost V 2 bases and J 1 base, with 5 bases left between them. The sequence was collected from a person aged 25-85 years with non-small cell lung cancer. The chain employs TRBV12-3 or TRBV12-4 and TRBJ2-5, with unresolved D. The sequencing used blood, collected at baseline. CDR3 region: CASSLSVQETQYF. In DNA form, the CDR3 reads TGTGCCAGCAGTTTATCTGTCCAAGAGACCCAGTACTTC.